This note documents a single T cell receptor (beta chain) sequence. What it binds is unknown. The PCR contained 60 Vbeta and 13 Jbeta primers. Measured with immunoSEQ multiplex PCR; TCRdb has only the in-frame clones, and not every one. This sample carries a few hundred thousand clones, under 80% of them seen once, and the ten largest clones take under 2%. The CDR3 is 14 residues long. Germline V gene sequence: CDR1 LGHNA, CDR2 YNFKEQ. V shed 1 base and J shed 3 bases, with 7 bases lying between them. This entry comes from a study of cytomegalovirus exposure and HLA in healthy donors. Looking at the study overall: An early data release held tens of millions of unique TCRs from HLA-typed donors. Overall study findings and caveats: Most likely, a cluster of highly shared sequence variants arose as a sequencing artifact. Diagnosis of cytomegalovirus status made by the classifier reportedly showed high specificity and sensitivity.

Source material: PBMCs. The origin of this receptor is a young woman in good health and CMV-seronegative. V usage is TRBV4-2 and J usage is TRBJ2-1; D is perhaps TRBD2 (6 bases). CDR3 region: CASSQGLDYNEQFF. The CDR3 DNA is TGTGCCAGCAGCCAAGGACTAGACTACAATGAGCAGTTCTTC.